Below, 3 T cell receptor beta chains from the same sample are listed, as sequenced in a study of blood T cell repertoires in COVID-19. The method was immunoSEQ multiplex PCR; TCRdb's version includes in-frame clones alone and lacks a portion of them. In the table there are 99,000 or so clones, about 90% of which are singletons. The specimen sequenced was peripheral blood. These receptors originate from a man between 50 and 59 years old with COVID-19, enrolled during active disease.

The genes are TRBV7-2 and TRBJ2-1, with D possibly being TRBD1 (6 bases). Between the trimmed V and J ends, which lost 5 bases and 0 bases, there was a span of 11 bases. Germline V gene lookup returns CDR1 SGHTA and CDR2 FQGNSA. The length of the CDR3 is 15 residues. CDR3 region: CASSADRSSYNEQFF. In DNA form, the CDR3 reads TGTGCCAGCAGCGCCGACAGGAGCTCCTACAATGAGCAGTTCTTC.

The chain joins TRBV13 to TRBJ1-2, with 8 bases matching TRBD1. CDR1 and CDR2 (germline): PRHDT, FYEKMQ (reference sequence). The CDR3 consists of 13 residues. V shed 0 bases, J shed 7 bases, and the junction held 1 base outside the gene matches. This chain's CDR3 is CASSLGTGVGYTF. As DNA, the CDR3 is TGTGCCAGCAGCTTAGGGACAGGGGTTGGCTACACCTTC.

This sequence joins TRBV19 and TRBJ1-2, with 11 bases matching TRBD1. Trimming at V came to 7 bases and at J to 3 bases, leaving 13 bases not matched to a gene. CDR1 and CDR2 (germline): LNHDA, SQIVND (reference sequence). CDR3 length: 17 residues. CDR3 in amino acids: CASNSPGQGGAHYGYTF. CDR3 bases: TGTGCCAGTAATTCTCCGGGACAGGGGGGAGCTCACTATGGCTACACCTTC. The whole variable domain, filled in from reference TRBV19 and TRBJ1-2, reads DGGITQSPKYLFRKEGQNVTLSCEQNLNHDAMYWYRQDPGQGLRLIYYSQIVNDFQKGDIAEGYSVSREKKESFPLTVTSAQKNPTAFYLCASNSPGQGGAHYGYTFGSGTRLTVV.